This T cell receptor (beta chain) was identified in a study of early T cells in non-severe SARS-CoV-2 infection. Individually, cDNA molecules had unique molecular identifiers attached to them. TCRdb analysed the 5' RACE reads with MiXCR anew, one entry per CDR3 protein. Of tens of thousands of distinct CDR3 sequences listed, 12% were seen once; the top ten hold 4.5%. The V and J ends lost 0 bases and 4 bases respectively, with 12 bases between them. This CDR3 is built from 14 residues. In germline, CDR1 is GTSNPN, CDR2 SVGIG (reference sequence). This receptor was obtained from an adult who was a healthcare worker with PCR-confirmed SARS-CoV-2 infection or an uninfected control (not recorded which). Sequenced: whole blood. This sequence joins TRBV30 and TRBJ1-2; D is perhaps TRBD1 (6 bases). The CDR3 DNA reads as TGTGCCTGGAGTGTTTGGGACACGTTCTATGGCTACACCTTC. Encoded protein: CAWSVWDTFYGYTF.